This entry is about one TCR beta chain. These data belong to a study of blood T cell repertoires in COVID-19. Looking at the study overall: PBMCs, B-cell-depleted T cells, or T cells were the source of the cDNA or gDNA that made up the material.

Libraries were prepared by immunoSEQ multiplex PCR; TCRdb keeps only in-frame clonotypes and omits some of them. This repertoire shows 330,000 or so clones, 80% to 90% found once; its top ten account for 5% to 6%. There are 14 residues in the CDR3. Germline CDR1 reads SGHTA; CDR2 reads FQGNSA. After removal of 1 base from V and 7 bases from J, the junction contained 6 bases not matched to a gene. The sample was PBMCs or T cells enriched from blood (not recorded which). The chain carries TRBV7-2 and TRBJ2-7, with 8 bases identical to TRBD1. The origin of this receptor is a young man who had recovered from COVID-19. CDR3 nucleotide sequence: TGTGCCAGCAGCTTAGGGACAGGGTTGCAAGAGCAGTACTTC. This codes for CASSLGTGLQEQYF.